This T cell receptor (beta chain) was recorded in a study of control samples from healthy donors and cancer patients. The CDR3 runs to 12 residues. Germline V lookup: CDR1 MNHNY, CDR2 SVGAGI (reference sequence). The table came from immunoSEQ multiplex PCR; TCRdb's copy has only in-frame clones and leaves some out. The sample consists of about 100,000 clones, approximately 84% of them appearing once. What was sequenced was blood. The sequence came from a woman between 45 and 60 years old in good health. The chain is built from TRBV6-6 and TRBJ1-5, with D unclear. CDR3 protein: CASTEGLLGQHF. Here the CDR3 DNA reads TGTGCTTCGACCGAGGGATTGTTGGGCCAGCATTTT.